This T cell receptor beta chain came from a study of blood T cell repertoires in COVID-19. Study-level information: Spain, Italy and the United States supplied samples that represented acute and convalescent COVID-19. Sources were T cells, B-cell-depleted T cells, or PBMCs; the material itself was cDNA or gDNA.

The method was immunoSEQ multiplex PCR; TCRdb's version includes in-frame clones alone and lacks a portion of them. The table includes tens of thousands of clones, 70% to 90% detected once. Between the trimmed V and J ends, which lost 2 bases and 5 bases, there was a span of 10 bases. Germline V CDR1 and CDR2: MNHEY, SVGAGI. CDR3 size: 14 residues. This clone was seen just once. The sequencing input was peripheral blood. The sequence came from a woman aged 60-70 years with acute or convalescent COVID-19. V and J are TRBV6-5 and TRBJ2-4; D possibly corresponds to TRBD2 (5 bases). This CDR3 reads CASSYGGLENIQYF. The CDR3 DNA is TGTGCCAGCAGTTACGGCGGGTTGGAAAACATTCAGTACTTC.